This T cell receptor beta chain comes out of a study of control samples from healthy donors and cancer patients. Some clones are missing from TCRdb's copy, which holds only in-frame ones; the method was immunoSEQ multiplex PCR. Altogether some 120,000 clones are present, more than 85% being singletons, with the ten largest covering roughly 1.7%. CDR3 length equals 14 residues. Per the germline V gene, CDR1 is LGHNA and CDR2 is YSLEER. V was cut by 0 bases and J by 4 bases, with 9 bases left in between. The clonotype comes from a man aged 50 to 60 with head and neck cancer. The gene calls are TRBV4-3 and TRBJ1-1; D call uncertain. The sequenced sample was PBMCs. CDR3 nucleotide sequence: TGCGCCAGCAGCCAAGAAGGCCCGGGCACTGAAGCTTTCTTT. Residues: CASSQEGPGTEAFF.